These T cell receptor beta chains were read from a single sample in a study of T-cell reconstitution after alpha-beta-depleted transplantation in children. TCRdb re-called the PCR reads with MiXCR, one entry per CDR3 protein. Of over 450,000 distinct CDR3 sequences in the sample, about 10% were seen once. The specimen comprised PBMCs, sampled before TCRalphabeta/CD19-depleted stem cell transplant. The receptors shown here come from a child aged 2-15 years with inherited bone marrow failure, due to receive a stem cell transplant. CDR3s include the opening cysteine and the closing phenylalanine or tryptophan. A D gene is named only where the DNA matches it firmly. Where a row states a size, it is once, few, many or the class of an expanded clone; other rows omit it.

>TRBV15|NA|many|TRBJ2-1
TGTGCCACCAGCGTAGGGGGGAGGGCCCCCGATTACAATGAGCAGTTCTTC
CATSVGGRAPDYNEQFF
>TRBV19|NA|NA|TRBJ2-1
TGTGCCAGTAGTATTTTCACCCCTAGCGCGAGCTCCTACAATGAGCAGTTCTTC
CASSIFTPSASSYNEQFF
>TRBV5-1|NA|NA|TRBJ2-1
TGCGCCAGCAGCTTGGAGATTAGCTCGGATGAGCAGTTCTTC
CASSLEISSDEQFF
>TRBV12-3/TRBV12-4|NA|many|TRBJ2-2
TGTGCCAGCAGTCCGCATCGGACACCCGAGGCCGGGGAGCTGTTTTTT
CASSPHRTPEAGELFF
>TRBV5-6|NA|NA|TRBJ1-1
TGTGCCAGCAGCCGACCGGACAGCCCAGCTTTCTTT
CASSRPDSPAFF
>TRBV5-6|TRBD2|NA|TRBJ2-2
TGTGCCAGCAGCTTGGACCGGCTAGCGGGAGAGACCGGGGAGCTGTTTTTT
CASSLDRLAGETGELFF
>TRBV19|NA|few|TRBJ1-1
TGTGCCAGTAGCATACCGGCGGGAGCTTTCTTT
CASSIPAGAFF
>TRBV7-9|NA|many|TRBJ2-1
TGTGCCAGCAGCTCTAGCACTGGAGATCACTTCTTC
CASSSSTGDHFF
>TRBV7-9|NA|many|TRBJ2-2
TGTGCCAGCAGCTCACAGGTGACCGGGGAGCTGTTTTTT
CASSSQVTGELFF
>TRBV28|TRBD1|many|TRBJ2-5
TGTGCCAGCACCCTCGCAGGACAGGGTGGAGAGACCCAGTACTTC
CASTLAGQGGETQYF
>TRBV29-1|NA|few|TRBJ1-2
TGCAGCGTTGAGGGGCGTGGGGGCACCTATGGCTACACCTTC
CSVEGRGGTYGYTF
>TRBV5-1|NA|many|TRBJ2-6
TGCGCCAGCGGAGCAACTGGGGCCAACGTCCTGACTTTC
CASGATGANVLTF
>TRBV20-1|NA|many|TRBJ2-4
TGCAGTGCTAGAGATTCGGGGGTGGGAAACATTCAGTACTTC
CSARDSGVGNIQYF
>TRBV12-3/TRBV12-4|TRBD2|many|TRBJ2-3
TGTGCCAGCAGTTTAGGGATAGCGGGACCCACAGATACGCAGTATTTT
CASSLGIAGPTDTQYF
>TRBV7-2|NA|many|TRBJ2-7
TGTGCCAGCCGGACCCTTGGGGGCTCCTACGAGCAGTACTTC
CASRTLGGSYEQYF
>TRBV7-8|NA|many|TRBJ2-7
TGTGCCAGCAGCTTAAATCTGGCCTACGAGCAGTACTTC
CASSLNLAYEQYF